These T cell receptor beta chains were read from a single sample in a study of cytomegalovirus exposure and HLA in healthy donors. Sequenced by immunoSEQ multiplex PCR; TCRdb stores in-frame clones only, minus some. The data hold 200,000 to 250,000 clones, with about 84% observed a single time. What was sequenced was PBMCs. These receptors were collected from a human donor in good health. CDR3s include the opening cysteine and the closing phenylalanine or tryptophan. A D gene is named only where the DNA matches it firmly. For some rows the clone size is stated as once, few or many, or as a class when expanded; others skip it.

v_gene	d_gene	abundance	j_gene	CDR3nt	CDR3aa
TRBV5-1	TRBD1	-	TRBJ2-7	TGCGCCAGCAGCTTCGGACAGGGAGCGGACTACGAGCAGTACTTC	CASSFGQGADYEQYF
TRBV6-5	TRBD1	-	TRBJ2-4	TGTGCCAGCACCCAAAGGACAGGGGGGAACATTCAGTACTTC	CASTQRTGGNIQYF
TRBV4-3	TRBD2	-	TRBJ2-3	TGCGCCAGCAGCCCGGGAGGAGGGGGCACAGATACGCAGTATTTT	CASSPGGGGTDTQYF
TRBV30	-	-	TRBJ2-7	TGTGCCTGGACGCACAGGGCTCCCCACGAGCAGTACTTC	CAWTHRAPHEQYF
TRBV2	-	-	TRBJ1-1	TGTGCCAGCAAGGAGGAGGGAAGGAACACTGAAGCTTTCTTT	CASKEEGRNTEAFF
TRBV6-5	TRBD1	-	TRBJ1-2	TGTGCCAGCAGTTACCCGGGACAGGGGAATGGCTACACCTTC	CASSYPGQGNGYTF
TRBV19	-	-	TRBJ1-3	TGTGCCAGTAGTGAGCAAACCTCTGGAGACACCATATATTTT	CASSEQTSGDTIYF
TRBV9	TRBD2	-	TRBJ2-1	TGTGCCAGCAGCGTAGCTTTCCGGGAGGGATACAATGAGCAGTTCTTC	CASSVAFREGYNEQFF
TRBV5-1	-	-	TRBJ2-2	TGCGCCAGCAGGAGGGTCGGAGGGATAGACACCGGGGAGCTGTTTTTT	CASRRVGGIDTGELFF
TRBV5-1	-	-	TRBJ2-1	TGCGCCAGCAGCTTGGTACTAGGGGGTCACAATGAGCAGTTCTTC	CASSLVLGGHNEQFF
TRBV6-1	-	-	TRBJ2-3	TGTGCCAGCAGAGGGGCCACAGATACGCAGTATTTT	CASRGATDTQYF
TRBV9	TRBD2	once	TRBJ2-1	TGTGCCAGCAGCGTAGGGGGGACTAGCGGCAATGAGCAGTTCTTC	CASSVGGTSGNEQFF
TRBV5-1	-	-	TRBJ2-7	TGCGCCAGCAGCTTGGCCTGGGGCCCCTACGAGCAGTACTTC	CASSLAWGPYEQYF
TRBV7-9	TRBD1	-	TRBJ1-1	TGTGCCAGCAGCTCGCAGACAGGGGACACTGAAGCTTTCTTT	CASSSQTGDTEAFF
TRBV2	TRBD1	-	TRBJ2-7	TGTGCCAGCAGAAGGGGACAGGGGGAGTGGGAGCAGTACTTC	CASRRGQGEWEQYF
TRBV6-5	TRBD1	-	TRBJ2-2	TGTGCCAGCAGTTATACCCAGGGGGTTGACACCGGGGAGCTGTTTTTT	CASSYTQGVDTGELFF
TRBV5-1	TRBD1	-	TRBJ1-5	TGCGCCAGCAGCTCCGGGACAGGTGATAGCAATCAGCCCCAGCATTTT	CASSSGTGDSNQPQHF
TRBV7-2	TRBD2	once	TRBJ2-1	TGTGCCAGCACCACGAGCGGGGTACCAAACAATGAGCAGTTCTTC	CASTTSGVPNNEQFF
TRBV7-6	TRBD1	-	TRBJ2-7	TGTGCCAGCAGCTCGCAGACAGGGTTTAGGTACGAGCAGTACTTC	CASSSQTGFRYEQYF
TRBV6-6	TRBD2	-	TRBJ2-1	TGTGCCAGCAGTTACTCCGGCGGGAGCACCTACAATGAGCAGTTCTTC	CASSYSGGSTYNEQFF
TRBV15	-	-	TRBJ2-5	TGTGCCACCAGCAGAGATCCAGACAGACAAGAGACCCAGTACTTC	CATSRDPDRQETQYF
TRBV13	TRBD2	-	TRBJ2-1	TGTGCCAGCACTCTAGGTGGTCCGGGAGGGTTGGAACATGAGCAGTTCTTC	CASTLGGPGGLEHEQFF